One and the same sample provided the 19 T cell receptor beta chains below, sequenced in a study of blood T cell repertoires in COVID-19. Data came from immunoSEQ multiplex PCR; TCRdb stores just in-frame clones and leaves some out. The table lists about 30,000 clones, 65% to 90% of them singletons. Material for sequencing was peripheral blood. These receptors were taken from a man older than 75 with active COVID-19.

This chain uses TRBV6-5 with TRBJ2-7; D might be TRBD2 (5 bases). The CDR3 consists of 13 residues. From germline, CDR1 is MNHEY and CDR2 SVGAGI. The V end was cut by 9 bases, the J end by 3 bases, with 15 bases between. The DNA of the CDR3 is TGTGCCAGTTCTCGGACTGGCAACTACGAGCAGTACTTC. Translated: CASSRTGNYEQYF.

V and J are TRBV5-5 and TRBJ2-1; 9 bases align to TRBD1. Germline assignment: CDR1 SGHKS and CDR2 YYEKEE (reference sequence). V lost 0 bases, J lost 12 bases, and 10 bases stayed unmatched. CDR3 size: 15 residues. The CDR3 nucleotides are TGTGCCAGCAGCTTGGTTGGGGACAGGGCAGTTCGGCAGTTCTTC. Protein sequence: CASSLVGDRAVRQFF.

V usage is TRBV5-6 and J usage is TRBJ2-3; 8 positions match TRBD2. CDR1 and CDR2 from the germline V gene are SGHDT and YYEEEE. CDR3 length equals 18 residues. V shed 0 bases and J 2 bases; nucleotides not matched to a gene: 11. The CDR3: CASSLAGRAGAITDTQYF. The CDR3 region has the DNA TGTGCCAGCAGCTTGGCCGGTCGAGCGGGGGCCATCACAGATACGCAGTATTTT.

The table lists this clone with a few counts. The chain recombines TRBV3-1 (or the pseudogene TRBV3-2) with TRBJ1-2, with D tentatively TRBD1 (6 bases). Germline-derived CDR1 and CDR2 are LGHDT and YNNKEL (reference sequence). V shed 3 bases and J shed 4 bases, with 12 bases lying between them. The CDR3 loop spans 14 amino acids. The CDR3 loop reads CASSHRGRVYGYTF. The DNA for the CDR3 is TGTGCCAGCAGCCACAGGGGAAGAGTCTATGGCTACACCTTC.

This chain links TRBV5-1 with TRBJ2-1, with a possible D match to TRBD2 (7 bases). V shed 7 bases and J shed 2 bases, with 13 bases lying between them. Germline V gene lookup returns CDR1 SGHRS and CDR2 YFSETQ. CDR3 length equals 14 residues. The CDR3: CASGSGDTYNEQFF. The CDR3 bases are TGCGCCAGCGGCAGCGGGGACACCTACAATGAGCAGTTCTTC.

The CDR3 region has the DNA TGTGCCAGCAGCTTTGCTAGCGGTACAGATACGCAGTATTTT. Protein: CASSFASGTDTQYF. The chain links TRBV7-2 to TRBJ2-3, with 7 positions matching TRBD2. The V gene's germline CDR1 is SGHTA and CDR2 FQGNSA. The CDR3 runs 14 residues. V lost 3 bases and J lost 3; bases outside the gene matches: 3.

CDR3 nucleotide sequence: TGCGCCAGCAGCCAAGGTCCGGGACAGAGGTACACTGAAGCTTTCTTT. Protein product: CASSQGPGQRYTEAFF. The gene calls are TRBV4-3 and TRBJ1-1; 7 bases align to TRBD1. Germline assignment: CDR1 LGHNA and CDR2 YSLEER. The CDR3 contains 16 residues. V shed 1 base, J shed 3 bases, and the junction held 8 bases outside the gene matches.

The chain employs TRBV24-1 and TRBJ2-1; 11 bases match TRBD2. The CDR3 is 16 residues long. Germline V gene data show CDR1 as KGHDR and CDR2 as SFDVKD. J was trimmed by 8 bases and V by 3 bases; bases with no gene match: 8. CDR3 bases: TGTGCCACCAGTGATGTAGCGGGGGGGAGGATCGATGAGCAGTTCTTC. It codes for CATSDVAGGRIDEQFF.

The chain is built from TRBV20-1 and TRBJ2-7; D not resolved. Germline V gene data show CDR1 as DFQATT and CDR2 as SNEGSKA (reference sequence). V shed 6 bases and J shed 6 bases, with 12 bases lying between them. The CDR3 runs to 11 residues. The CDR3 here is CSAPKIGEQYF. CDR3 DNA sequence: TGCAGTGCCCCCAAAATCGGCGAGCAGTACTTC.

J is TRBJ1-4 and V is TRBV9, with 11 bases matching TRBD1. The CDR3 covers 15 residues. V dropped 4 bases and J dropped 5; count of bases not matched to a gene: 4. CDR1 and CDR2 (germline): SGDLS, YYNGEE. The CDR3: CASSPRTGGNEKLFF. In DNA, the CDR3 is TGTGCCAGCAGCCCCAGGACAGGGGGCAATGAAAAACTGTTTTTT.

This chain links TRBV7-9 with TRBJ2-7; tentatively, D is TRBD1 (7 bases). This CDR3 has 14 amino acids. V lost 8 bases to trimming and J lost 7 bases, with 21 bases between them. Germline CDR1 and CDR2: SEHNR and FQNEAQ (reference sequence). CDR3 coding DNA: TGTGCCAGCGCCCGCGACAGGGTGGGGGGAGAGCAGTACTTC. Encoded protein: CASARDRVGGEQYF. Using reference TRBV7-9 and TRBJ2-7 for the parts outside the CDR3, the full variable domain is DTGVSQNPRHKITKRGQNVTFRCDPISEHNRLYWYRQTLGQGPEFLTYFQNEAQLEKSRLLSDRFSAERPKGSFSTLEIQRTEQGDSAMYLCASARDRVGGEQYFGPGTRLTVT.

This sequence joins TRBV6-2 or TRBV6-3 and TRBJ2-1; 13 bases agree with TRBD2. With 6 bases clipped from V and 8 bases from J, the junction kept 4 bases outside the gene matches. The CDR3 consists of 14 residues. Germline CDR1 reads MNHEY; CDR2 reads SVGEGT. CDR3 bases: TGTGCCAGCAGCAGACTAGCGGGGGGCCATGAGCAGTTCTTC. Protein: CASSRLAGGHEQFF.

This chain joins TRBV7-9 and TRBJ2-2; 7 nucleotides agree with TRBD1. Per germline, CDR1 SEHNR and CDR2 FQNEAQ (reference sequence). The J segment lost 3 bases and the V segment lost 5 bases, leaving 9 bases of the junction unmatched. The CDR3 is 16 amino acids. In DNA, the CDR3 is TGTGCCAGCAGCCCACCGAAGGGGGCGTACACCGGGGAGCTGTTTTTT. Translated, it gives CASSPPKGAYTGELFF.

This chain connects TRBV19 to TRBJ1-4; D is perhaps TRBD1 (5 bases). From germline, CDR1 is LNHDA and CDR2 SQIVND (reference sequence). The CDR3 has 15 amino acids. V shed 6 bases and J shed 8 bases, with 19 bases lying between them. The CDR3 protein is CASSHGRVPNEKLFF. The CDR3 region has the DNA TGTGCCAGTAGCCACGGCAGGGTACCAAACGAAAAACTGTTTTTT.

The CDR3 reads CASSLMERGQAFF. The CDR3 nucleotides are TGTGCCAGCAGCTTAATGGAGCGGGGGCAAGCTTTCTTT. The chain links TRBV7-3 to TRBJ1-1; weak D call: TRBD1 (6 bases). This CDR3 is built from 13 residues. V lost 1 base and J 9 bases, leaving 12 bases between the germline ends. Germline values: CDR1 SGHTA, CDR2 FQGTGA.

The V call is TRBV2, the J call TRBJ1-1; D not resolved. The CDR3 covers 13 residues. Looked up from germline, CDR1 is SNHLY and CDR2 is FYNNEI. V dropped 10 bases and J dropped 4 bases, with 16 bases sitting between them. CDR3 sequence: CATTSEGTTEAFF. The DNA of the CDR3 is TGTGCCACCACATCAGAGGGAACCACTGAAGCTTTCTTT.

The gene calls are TRBV6-6 and TRBJ2-2; D perhaps matches TRBD1 (6 bases). The CDR3 loop spans 13 amino acids. Trimming stripped 10 bases from V and 7 bases from J, with 16 bases between. CDR1 and CDR2 from the germline V gene are MNHNY and SVGAGI (reference sequence). The CDR3 spells CANREGEHGELFF. For the CDR3, the DNA is TGTGCCAACCGTGAGGGGGAACACGGGGAGCTGTTTTTT.

V is TRBV5-1 and J is TRBJ2-2, with 14 bases identical to TRBD2. CDR3 length: 18 amino acids. V trimming: 1 base; J trimming: 4 bases; junction bases outside the gene matches: 6. CDR1 is SGHRS, CDR2 YFSETQ, per germline. Here the CDR3 DNA reads TGCGCCAGCAGCTTGAGACTAGCGGGGGGGCCTAGCACCGGGGAGCTGTTTTTT. This sequence encodes CASSLRLAGGPSTGELFF.

The V call is TRBV5-1, the J call TRBJ2-3; D possibly corresponds to TRBD2 (7 bases). CDR1 and CDR2 (germline): SGHRS, YFSETQ. Trimming took off 1 base at V and 5 bases at J, with 11 bases between the two ends. CDR3 length: 14 residues. The CDR3 protein is CASSLTGRGDTQYF. The CDR3, as DNA: TGCGCCAGCAGCTTGACAGGGAGGGGAGATACGCAGTATTTT.